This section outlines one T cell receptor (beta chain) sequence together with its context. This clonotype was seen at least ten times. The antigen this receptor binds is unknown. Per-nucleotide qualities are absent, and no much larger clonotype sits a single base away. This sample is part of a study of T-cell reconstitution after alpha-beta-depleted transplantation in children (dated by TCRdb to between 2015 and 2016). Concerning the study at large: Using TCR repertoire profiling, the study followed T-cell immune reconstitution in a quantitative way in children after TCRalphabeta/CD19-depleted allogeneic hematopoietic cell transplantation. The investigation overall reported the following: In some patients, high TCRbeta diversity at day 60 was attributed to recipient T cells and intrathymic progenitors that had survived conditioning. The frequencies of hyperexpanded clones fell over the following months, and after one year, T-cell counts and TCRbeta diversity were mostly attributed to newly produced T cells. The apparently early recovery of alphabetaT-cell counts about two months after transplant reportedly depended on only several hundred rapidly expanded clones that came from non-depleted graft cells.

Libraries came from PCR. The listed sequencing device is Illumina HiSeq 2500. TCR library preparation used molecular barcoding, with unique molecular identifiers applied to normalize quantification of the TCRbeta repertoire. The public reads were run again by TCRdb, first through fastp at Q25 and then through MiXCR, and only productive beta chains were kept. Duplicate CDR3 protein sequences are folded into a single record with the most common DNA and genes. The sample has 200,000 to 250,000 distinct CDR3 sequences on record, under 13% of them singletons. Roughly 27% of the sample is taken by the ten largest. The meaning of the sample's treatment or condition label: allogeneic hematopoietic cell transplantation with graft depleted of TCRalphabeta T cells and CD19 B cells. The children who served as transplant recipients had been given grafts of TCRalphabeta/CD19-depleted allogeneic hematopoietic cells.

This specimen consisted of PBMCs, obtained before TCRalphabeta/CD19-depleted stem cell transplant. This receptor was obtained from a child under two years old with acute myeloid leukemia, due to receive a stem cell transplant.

Read as DNA, the sequence is TGCGCCAGCAGCTTTTCCGGGGGAGCGAACACCGGGGAGCTGTTTTTT. Its protein reads: CASSFSGGANTGELFF. The rearranged chain carries TRBV5-1 and TRBJ2-2; TRBD2 is a weak D gene call, 6 bases matching. Taken from the germline V gene, the CDR1 and CDR2 loops are SGHRS and YFSETQ. Cut back by 2 bases and 0 bases, the V and J ends lie 11 bases apart. The CDR3 numbers 16 residues from cysteine through phenylalanine. The retained sequence is limited to the CDR3, 48 bases, with the frame set at the first base.